This passage covers 31 T cell receptor beta chains from one sample sequenced in a study of graft-versus-host responses after intestinal transplantation. These receptors' antigens are unknown. Sequencing used immunoSEQ multiplex PCR; TCRdb keeps in-frame clones, though not all of them. The sample carries 85,000 to 100,000 clones, about 90% recorded once. The material was unstimulated CD8+ T cells sorted from spleen or lymph node cells, obtained before transplant. These receptors were obtained from a human donor who was the organ donor for an intestinal transplant.

The chain combines TRBV5-8 with TRBJ1-2; D unresolved. The germline V gene encodes CDR1 SGHTS and CDR2 YDEGEE. CDR3 length: 15 residues. The V and J ends lost 2 bases and 3 bases respectively, with 14 bases between them. CDR3 residues: CASSFIYAVHYGYTF. CDR3 coding DNA: TGTGCCAGCAGCTTTATTTACGCGGTTCACTATGGCTACACCTTC.

The CDR3 here is CASSWGGRTYEQYF. CDR3 DNA: TGTGCCAGCAGCTGGGGCGGTAGGACCTACGAGCAGTACTTC. The chain couples TRBV5-8 to TRBJ2-7, with D possibly matching TRBD1 (5 bases). Germline values: CDR1 SGHTS, CDR2 YDEGEE. The V and J ends lost 3 bases and 2 bases respectively, with 12 bases between them. The CDR3 covers 14 residues.

This chain uses TRBV11-3 with TRBJ2-1; 9 positions match TRBD2. CDR3 size: 16 residues. J was trimmed by 2 bases and V by 0 bases; bases with no gene match: 2. CDR1 is SGHNT and CDR2 is YENEEA in the germline V gene. CDR3 residues: CASSLDRGGAYNEQFF. CDR3 nucleotide sequence: TGTGCCAGCAGCTTAGATCGCGGGGGGGCCTACAATGAGCAGTTCTTC.

The chain is built from TRBV30 and TRBJ2-2; 15 bases match TRBD2. V shed 8 bases and J 6 bases; nucleotides not matched to a gene: 13. CDR1 is GTSNPN and CDR2 is SVGIG in the germline V gene (reference sequence). The CDR3 consists of 17 residues. The DNA of the CDR3 is TGTGCCACCAGCCATGGACTAGCGGGAGGGCACGCCGGGGAGCTGTTTTTT. This sequence encodes CATSHGLAGGHAGELFF.

This clone was seen a few times. The chain uses TRBV6-5 and TRBJ2-7; 9 bases align to TRBD1. The CDR3 sequence is 15 residues long. V gave up 5 bases and J gave up 5 bases; unmatched junction bases: 10. Germline CDR1 is MNHEY and CDR2 is SVGAGI. The CDR3 loop reads CASSPSGTGSNEQYF. The CDR3 coding sequence is TGTGCCAGCAGTCCTTCCGGGACAGGGTCCAACGAGCAGTACTTC.

The chain employs TRBV19 and TRBJ1-1, with D possibly being TRBD1 (5 bases). V was cut by 5 bases and J by 0 bases, with 19 bases left in between. CDR1 is LNHDA, CDR2 SQIVND, per germline (reference sequence). This CDR3 has 17 residues. The CDR3 reads CASSPMQRPTVNTEAFF. For the CDR3, the DNA is TGTGCCAGTAGTCCGATGCAGAGGCCGACAGTGAACACTGAAGCTTTCTTT.

The chain combines TRBV6-5 with TRBJ2-1; 8 bases are a match to TRBD2. CDR1 MNHEY and CDR2 SVGAGI come from the germline V gene. The ends lost 6 bases at V and 0 bases at J; junction bases unmatched: 1. This CDR3 contains 14 residues. CDR3: CASRSGSSYNEQFF. The CDR3 DNA follows: TGTGCCAGCAGGAGCGGGAGCTCCTACAATGAGCAGTTCTTC.

CDR3: CASSPRTSGVGETQYF. For the CDR3, the DNA is TGTGCCAGCAGCCCGAGGACTAGCGGGGTTGGGGAGACCCAGTACTTC. The gene calls are TRBV13 and TRBJ2-5; 12 nucleotides agree with TRBD2. V dropped 5 bases and J dropped 5; count of bases not matched to a gene: 9. Germline V gene lookup returns CDR1 PRHDT and CDR2 FYEKMQ (reference sequence). The CDR3 has 16 amino acids.

The rearrangement joins TRBV6-1 to TRBJ1-5; 9 nucleotides line up with TRBD1. The trim removed 5 bases at V and 7 bases at J, leaving 9 bases unmatched. Germline loops: CDR1 MNHNS, CDR2 SASEGT. There are 15 residues in the CDR3. The CDR3 DNA sequence: TGTGCCAGCAGTTCGGACAGGGGCGGTGGACAGCCCCAGCATTTT. This codes for CASSSDRGGGQPQHF.

The chain combines TRBV5-4 with TRBJ2-1; 10 bases are a match to TRBD2. In germline, CDR1 is SGHNT, CDR2 YYREEE (reference sequence). This CDR3 spans 19 amino acids. With 5 bases clipped from V and 2 bases from J, the junction kept 16 bases outside the gene matches. The chain's CDR3 is CASSHPGTSVSEPYNEQFF. DNA for the CDR3: TGTGCCAGCAGTCATCCCGGGACTAGCGTTAGTGAGCCCTACAATGAGCAGTTCTTC.

The rearrangement uses TRBV6-1 and TRBJ1-3, with D possibly matching TRBD1 (5 bases). The ends were cut back, 6 bases at V and 3 bases at J, with 15 bases in the middle. The CDR3 runs 15 residues. Germline CDR1 and CDR2: MNHNS and SASEGT. CDR3 amino acids: CASRKRDSLGNTIYF. The CDR3 nucleotides are TGTGCCAGCAGAAAACGGGACTCTCTTGGAAACACCATATATTTT.

V usage is TRBV2 and J usage is TRBJ2-7; tentatively, D is TRBD2 (5 bases). Between the trimmed V and J ends, which lost 8 bases and 3 bases, there was a span of 11 bases. Germline-derived CDR1 and CDR2 are SNHLY and FYNNEI. This CDR3 spans 12 amino acids. The CDR3, as DNA: TGTGCCAGCTCCGGGGTCGACTACGAGCAGTACTTC. This encodes CASSGVDYEQYF. The full variable domain, with the rest looked up from reference TRBV2 and TRBJ2-7, is EPEVTQTPSHQVTQMGQEVILRCVPISNHLYFYWYRQILGQKVEFLVSFYNNEISEKSEIFDDQFSVERPDGSNFTLKIRSTKLEDSAMYFCASSGVDYEQYFGPGTRLTVT.

The V and J genes are TRBV4-1 and TRBJ2-5; 7 bases line up with TRBD2. Judging by the DNA end, TRBJ2-7 fits better; the J call may be wrong. The CDR3 runs 15 residues. Germline lookup yields CDR1 MGHRA and CDR2 YSYEKL. The CDR3 protein is CASSQYRGRDYEQYF. The DNA for the CDR3 is TGCGCCAGCAGCCAGTATCGAGGGAGGGACTACGAGCAGTACTTC.

The chain employs TRBV28 and TRBJ1-5; 7 nucleotides match TRBD1. J gave up 5 bases and V 5 bases, and 3 bases lay outside the gene matches. The CDR3 length is 13 residues. Germline V CDR1 and CDR2: MDHEN, SYDVKM. The CDR3, as DNA: TGTGCCAGCAGTGACAGGGCCGATCAGCCCCAGCATTTT. It specifies CASSDRADQPQHF. Variable domain in full (rest from reference TRBV28 and TRBJ1-5): DVKVTQSSRYLVKRTGEKVFLECVQDMDHENMFWYRQDPGLGLRLIYFSYDVKMKEKGDIPEGYSVSREKKERFSLILESASTNQTSMYLCASSDRADQPQHFGDGTRLSIL.

This clone was found once. This rearrangement joins TRBV12-5 to TRBJ2-1, with D perhaps matching TRBD2 (6 bases). Trimming shortened V by 1 base and J by 2 bases, and 18 bases separated the two germline ends. The CDR3 extends over 18 amino acids. Germline V lookup: CDR1 LGHNT, CDR2 FRNRAP. The CDR3 coding sequence is TGTGCTAGTGGTTTGGCCTACTTATCGCGGGGAGCCTACAATGAGCAGTTCTTC. Protein: CASGLAYLSRGAYNEQFF. The variable domain in full, completed from reference TRBV12-5 and TRBJ2-1, reads DARVTQTPRHKVTEMGQEVTMRCQPILGHNTVFWYRQTMMQGLELLAYFRNRAPLDDSGMPKDRFSAEMPDATLATLKIQPSEPRDSAVYFCASGLAYLSRGAYNEQFFGPGTRLTVL.

This clone was counted once. This chain links TRBV2 with TRBJ2-3; no clear D. Germline CDR1 and CDR2: SNHLY and FYNNEI. Trimming cost V 2 bases and J 0 bases, with 6 bases left between them. This CDR3 is built from 14 residues. DNA for the CDR3: TGTGCCAGCAGTGAAAAACAGAGCACAGATACGCAGTATTTT. It yields the protein CASSEKQSTDTQYF.

The CDR3 nucleotides are TGTGCCAGCAGTCGATCGGGTGCTGGGGCCAACGTCCTGACTTTC. Amino acids: CASSRSGAGANVLTF. The chain couples TRBV7-9 to TRBJ2-6, with D unresolved. V was trimmed by 6 bases and J by 2 bases, leaving 11 bases between them. CDR1 is SEHNR, CDR2 FQNEAQ, per germline (reference sequence). The CDR3 is made up of 15 amino acids.

The chain recombines TRBV10-2 with TRBJ2-7; TRBD2 is a possible D gene (5 bases). This CDR3 has 16 residues. Trimming cost V 4 bases and J 3 bases, with 19 bases left between them. Germline values: CDR1 WSHSY, CDR2 SAAADI. This CDR3 reads CASSVEGANPFYEQYF. Here the CDR3 DNA reads TGCGCCAGCAGTGTCGAGGGAGCTAACCCATTCTACGAGCAGTACTTC.

The J gene is TRBJ2-2, the V gene TRBV27; 12 bases fit TRBD2. Germline CDR1 is MNHEY and CDR2 is SMNVEV (reference sequence). CDR3 length: 16 residues. With 1 base clipped from V and 8 bases from J, the junction kept 5 bases outside the gene matches. The CDR3 is CASSLWLAGGEGELFF. CDR3 sequence (DNA): TGTGCCAGCAGTTTATGGCTAGCGGGAGGGGAAGGGGAGCTGTTTTTT.

V gene TRBV19 combines with J gene TRBJ2-3; 7 nucleotides agree with TRBD1. CDR1 and CDR2 from the germline V gene are LNHDA and SQIVND (reference sequence). J gave up 2 bases and V 5 bases, and 7 bases lay outside the gene matches. This CDR3 has 15 residues. For the CDR3, the DNA is TGTGCCAGTAGTTACGGGACAGCAAACACAGATACGCAGTATTTT. Its translation: CASSYGTANTDTQYF.

The gene calls are TRBV2 and TRBJ1-2; 9 bases map to TRBD1. V lost 7 bases to trimming and J lost 4 bases; unmatched junction nucleotides: 1. There are 12 residues in the CDR3. The germline V gene has CDR1 SNHLY and CDR2 FYNNEI. CDR3 region: CASTTGGYGYTF. CDR3 DNA sequence: TGTGCCAGCACGACAGGGGGCTATGGCTACACCTTC.

This clone came up once. The J gene is TRBJ2-7, the V gene TRBV10-1, with D unclear. Germline CDR1 reads WNHNN; CDR2 reads SYGVQD (reference sequence). The CDR3 loop spans 13 amino acids. V lost 3 bases to trimming and J lost 5 bases, with 11 bases between them. This CDR3 reads CASSDQVSNEQYF. The DNA of the CDR3 is TGCGCCAGCAGTGACCAGGTTTCAAACGAGCAGTACTTC.

This sequence joins TRBV27 and TRBJ2-7; TRBD1 matches at 10 bases. Germline CDR1 and CDR2: MNHEY and SMNVEV (reference sequence). V dropped 6 bases and J dropped 5; count of bases not matched to a gene: 7. The CDR3 runs to 14 residues. Here the CDR3 DNA reads TGTGCCAGCAGGGGGACAGGGGTGTTACACGAGCAGTACTTC. Protein sequence: CASRGTGVLHEQYF.

The chain joins TRBV6-5 to TRBJ2-7; a weak D match, TRBD1 (6 bases). There are 14 residues in the CDR3. The V and J ends lost 4 bases and 6 bases respectively, with 16 bases between them. Germline V gene data show CDR1 as MNHEY and CDR2 as SVGAGI. The CDR3 sequence is CASSSEWGQGEQYF. In DNA, the CDR3 is TGTGCCAGCAGTTCCGAGTGGGGGCAAGGCGAGCAGTACTTC.

The genes are TRBV12-5 and TRBJ2-1; a weak D match, TRBD1 (6 bases). The CDR3 is made up of 12 amino acids. Trimming took off 9 bases at V and 2 bases at J, with 8 bases between the two ends. Germline V lookup: CDR1 LGHNT, CDR2 FRNRAP. CDR3 DNA sequence: TGTGCTAGCAGGACAGCCTACAATGAGCAGTTCTTC. It specifies CASRTAYNEQFF.

The chain carries TRBV7-8 and TRBJ2-2; no reliable D call. The ends were cut back, 5 bases at V and 5 bases at J, with 3 bases in the middle. Germline loops: CDR1 SGHVS, CDR2 FQNEAQ. This CDR3 is 11 amino acids long. The CDR3 spells CASSQTGELFF. The CDR3 DNA sequence: TGTGCCAGCAGCCAAACCGGGGAGCTGTTTTTT.

The chain has TRBV5-4 and TRBJ2-5; no reliable D call. Per germline, CDR1 SGHNT and CDR2 YYREEE (reference sequence). The CDR3 loop spans 13 amino acids. The V end was cut by 4 bases, the J end by 5 bases, with 12 bases between. CDR3 residues: CASSPETEETQYF. The CDR3 DNA sequence: TGTGCCAGCAGCCCCGAAACGGAGGAGACCCAGTACTTC.

V is TRBV29-1 and J is TRBJ1-4, with D maybe TRBD1 (5 bases). The V end was cut by 8 bases, the J end by 6 bases, with 16 bases between. Germline V gene sequence: CDR1 SQVTM, CDR2 ANQGSEA. The length of the CDR3 is 13 residues. CDR3 nucleotide sequence: TGCAGCTTCCAGGGAGGAGGACATGAAAAACTGTTTTTT. Translation: CSFQGGGHEKLFF.

The chain has TRBV2 and TRBJ2-2, with 8 bases that match TRBD2. Germline assignment: CDR1 SNHLY and CDR2 FYNNEI. J lost 0 bases, V lost 8 bases, and 8 bases had no gene match. The CDR3 runs to 16 residues. CDR3 in amino acids: CASSLLAEANTGELFF. The DNA for the CDR3 is TGTGCCAGCTCCTTACTAGCGGAGGCGAACACCGGGGAGCTGTTTTTT.

This chain connects TRBV27 to TRBJ2-1; 7 bases agree with TRBD2. Per germline, CDR1 MNHEY and CDR2 SMNVEV (reference sequence). The CDR3 loop spans 14 amino acids. J gave up 5 bases and V 5 bases, and 6 bases lay outside the gene matches. The chain's CDR3 is CASSPGTTHNEQFF. CDR3 DNA: TGTGCCAGCAGTCCCGGGACTACCCACAATGAGCAGTTCTTC.

As DNA, the CDR3 is TGTGCCAGTAGTATCTTCCGGGAATCTTACTACTATGGCTACACCTTC. Translated: CASSIFRESYYYGYTF. The rearrangement uses TRBV19 and TRBJ1-2, with D hard to call. V shed 3 bases and J shed 3 bases, with 17 bases lying between them. This CDR3 is 16 amino acids long. Germline values: CDR1 LNHDA, CDR2 SQIVND (reference sequence).